The rows below give T cell receptor beta chains drawn from one sample of a study of blood T cell repertoires in COVID-19. Sequencing was performed with immunoSEQ multiplex PCR; in TCRdb, only in-frame clones are kept and a portion is missing. The profile shows about 98,000 clones, 70% to 80% of them singletons. Sequenced input: peripheral blood. These receptor sequences come from a man between 70 and 80 years old with acute or convalescent COVID-19. Each CDR3 is given with its conserved first and last residue. The order of the fields is J gene, clone size, V gene, D gene, CDR3 protein, CDR3 DNA. The D gene is left open where the match is weak. Only part of the rows carry a size: once, few, many, or a class if the clone is expanded.

>TRBJ1-6|once|TRBV20-1|-
CSAEGLRTLHF
TGCAGTGCGGAGGGGTTGAGGACCCTCCACTTT
>TRBJ1-2|-|TRBV6-5|-
CASSYSPYSNYGYTF
TGTGCCAGCAGTTACTCGCCCTACAGTAACTATGGCTACACCTTC
>TRBJ1-5|-|TRBV7-2|-
CASSFAGQAPQHF
TGTGCCAGCAGCTTCGCAGGCCAGGCGCCCCAGCATTTT
>TRBJ2-7|-|TRBV7-9|TRBD2
CASSPGLADSYEQYF
TGTGCCAGCAGCCCGGGACTAGCGGACTCCTACGAGCAGTACTTC
>TRBJ2-7|once|TRBV29-1|TRBD1
CSVKPGQGFYEQYF
TGCAGCGTGAAACCGGGACAGGGGTTCTACGAGCAGTACTTC
>TRBJ2-7|few|TRBV6-1|-
CASSEGDSSYEQYF
TGTGCCAGCAGTGAAGGCGATAGCTCCTACGAGCAGTACTTC
>TRBJ1-2|once|TRBV29-1|TRBD1
CSVLRIRRDREDGYTF
TGCAGCGTCCTTCGTATTAGGCGGGACAGGGAGGATGGCTACACCTTC
>TRBJ2-1|-|TRBV24-1|TRBD2
CATSDPGLAAYNEQFF
TGTGCCACCAGTGATCCGGGACTAGCGGCCTACAATGAGCAGTTCTTC
>TRBJ2-7|-|TRBV5-5|-
CASSLGSSYEQYF
TGTGCCAGCAGCCTCGGGAGTTCCTACGAGCAGTACTTC
>TRBJ1-5|few|TRBV28|-
CASRPNRYDQPQHF
TGTGCCAGCAGACCAAACAGGTACGATCAGCCCCAGCATTTT
>TRBJ2-3|-|TRBV28|TRBD2
CASRLAGVGTDTQYF
TGTGCCAGCAGATTAGCGGGAGTCGGGACAGATACGCAGTATTTT
>TRBJ2-1|-|TRBV15|TRBD2
CATGRTSGYNEQFF
TGTGCCACCGGTCGGACTAGCGGCTACAATGAGCAGTTCTTC
>TRBJ2-7|-|TRBV6-5|-
CASSYSVKGLGEQYF
TGTGCCAGCAGTTACTCGGTTAAGGGGCTGGGGGAGCAGTACTTC
>TRBJ2-5|-|TRBV4-3|-
CASSQDWREAPETQYF
TGCGCCAGCAGCCAAGATTGGAGGGAGGCGCCCGAGACCCAGTACTTC
>TRBJ2-4|-|TRBV7-2|-
CASNNWGVGKNIQYF
TGTGCCAGCAACAATTGGGGGGTCGGCAAAAACATTCAGTACTTC
>TRBJ2-3|-|TRBV7-8|-
CAGMRYRRDRTDTQYF
TGTGCCGGGATGAGATACCGGAGGGATAGGACAGATACGCAGTATTTT
>TRBJ2-7|-|TRBV10-2|TRBD2
CASSPSGDYEQYF
TGCGCCAGCAGTCCTAGCGGGGACTACGAGCAGTACTTC
>TRBJ1-2|-|TRBV10-3|TRBD1
CAISEGQGNGYTF
TGTGCCATCAGTGAGGGACAGGGAAATGGCTACACCTTC
>TRBJ2-7|-|TRBV18|-
CASSGELGSYEQYF
TGTGCCAGCTCTGGGGAACTAGGGAGCTACGAGCAGTACTTC
>TRBJ1-5|-|TRBV27|TRBD1
CASRDRGPSQPQHF
TGTGCCAGCAGAGACAGGGGGCCTAGTCAGCCCCAGCATTTT
>TRBJ2-7|few|TRBV5-4|-
CASTSEIASYEQYF
TGTGCCAGCACCTCAGAAATTGCTTCCTACGAGCAGTACTTC
>TRBJ1-6|-|TRBV18|TRBD1
CASSPPTGGQSSPLHF
TGTGCCAGCTCACCACCGACAGGGGGCCAATCTTCACCCCTCCACTTT
>TRBJ1-2|-|TRBV2|TRBD1
CASNPQGGGYGYTF
TGTGCCAGCAACCCACAGGGGGGGGGATATGGCTACACCTTC
>TRBJ1-2|-|TRBV6-2/TRBV6-3|TRBD1
CASSYPQRQGDYGYTF
TGTGCCAGCAGTTACCCCCAGCGACAGGGAGACTATGGCTACACCTTC